These T cell receptor beta chains were read from a single sample in a study of patients and donors after allogeneic stem cell transplantation. MiXCR was run by TCRdb on the RT-PCR reads, yielding one entry per CDR3 protein. The sample has some 200,000 distinct CDR3 sequences; roughly 40% are singletons. Sequencing was performed on blood, either unsorted or a sorted T cell fraction (not recorded which). Every receptor here comes from a human donor who was either an allogeneic HSCT recipient or a stem cell or donor lymphocyte infusion donor (not recorded which). It is not recorded whose cells these are; they may come from a transplant donor. Both conserved end residues are part of each CDR3. Fields, in order: V gene, clone size, D gene, J gene, CDR3 protein, CDR3 DNA. D genes are given only for firm matches. The size field is filled for only some rows; it gives once, few, many or a size class.

V: TRBV12-3/TRBV12-4
size: few
D: -
J: TRBJ1-2
CDR3: CASSPMGTRPDGYTF
DNA: TGTGCCAGCAGCCCTATGGGGACAAGACCCGATGGCTACACCTTC

V: TRBV28
size: once
D: TRBD1
J: TRBJ2-2
CDR3: CASSISTGGRDTGELFF
DNA: TGTGCCAGCAGTATATCGACAGGGGGCAGGGACACCGGGGAGCTGTTTTTT

V: TRBV30
size: few
D: -
J: TRBJ1-4
CDR3: CAWSGQTNEKLFF
DNA: TGTGCCTGGAGTGGACAGACAAATGAAAAACTGTTTTTT

V: TRBV12-3/TRBV12-4
size: few
D: -
J: TRBJ2-5
CDR3: CASSLLGETQYF
DNA: TGTGCCAGCAGTCTACTCGGAGAGACCCAGTACTTC

V: TRBV7-2
size: -
D: TRBD1
J: TRBJ1-2
CDR3: CASSHRGTNYGYTF
DNA: TGTGCCAGCAGCCACAGGGGAACTAACTATGGCTACACCTTC

V: TRBV30
size: -
D: -
J: TRBJ2-3
CDR3: CAWSRGTADTQYF
DNA: TGTGCCTGGAGCCGAGGGACGGCAGATACGCAGTATTTT

V: TRBV4-3
size: few
D: TRBD2
J: TRBJ2-3
CDR3: CASSQEGLAGGGDTQYF
DNA: TGCGCCAGCAGCCAAGAGGGACTAGCGGGGGGAGGAGATACGCAGTATTTT

V: TRBV12-3/TRBV12-4
size: -
D: TRBD2
J: TRBJ2-3
CDR3: CASIMTSGNTDTQYF
DNA: TGTGCCAGCATTATGACTAGCGGGAACACAGATACGCAGTATTTT

V: TRBV2
size: -
D: TRBD1
J: TRBJ1-5
CDR3: CASSVRQGDQPQHF
DNA: TGTGCCAGCAGTGTACGACAGGGCGATCAGCCCCAGCATTTT

V: TRBV3-1
size: -
D: TRBD2
J: TRBJ2-5
CDR3: CASSLTSGRNQETQYF
DNA: TGTGCCAGCAGCCTCACTAGCGGGAGGAACCAAGAGACCCAGTACTTC

V: TRBV2
size: -
D: TRBD1
J: TRBJ2-7
CDR3: CASSAGTGISYEQYF
DNA: TGTGCCAGCAGTGCAGGGACAGGGATTTCCTACGAGCAGTACTTC

V: TRBV7-2
size: -
D: -
J: TRBJ1-5
CDR3: CASSLQGWDQPQHF
DNA: TGTGCCAGCAGCTTACAGGGTTGGGATCAGCCCCAGCATTTT

V: TRBV11-1
size: -
D: -
J: TRBJ1-1
CDR3: CASSTWGYTEAFF
DNA: TGTGCCAGCAGCACTTGGGGGTACACTGAAGCTTTCTTT

V: TRBV4-1
size: -
D: -
J: TRBJ2-1
CDR3: CASSHDTGVNNEQFF
DNA: TGCGCCAGCAGCCATGATACGGGGGTGAACAATGAGCAGTTCTTC

V: TRBV4-3
size: few
D: -
J: TRBJ1-4
CDR3: CASSQDRPGTNEKLFF
DNA: TGCGCCAGCAGCCAAGACCGACCGGGCACTAATGAAAAACTGTTTTTT

V: TRBV6-5
size: -
D: TRBD1
J: TRBJ1-1
CDR3: CASSYSGRGLGTEAFF
DNA: TGTGCCAGCAGTTACTCTGGCAGGGGGCTGGGCACTGAAGCTTTCTTT

V: TRBV13
size: -
D: TRBD1
J: TRBJ1-1
CDR3: CASSLQVRGAEAFF
DNA: TGTGCCAGCAGCTTACAAGTCAGGGGGGCTGAAGCTTTCTTT

V: TRBV25-1
size: -
D: TRBD2
J: TRBJ2-1
CDR3: CASSELDWGLAGEENEQFF
DNA: TGTGCCAGCAGTGAATTAGATTGGGGGCTAGCGGGAGAGGAAAATGAGCAGTTCTTC

V: TRBV29-1
size: -
D: -
J: TRBJ1-3
CDR3: CSARLWGLSELDNTIYF
DNA: TGCAGCGCCCGCCTATGGGGGCTAAGCGAGCTGGATAACACCATATATTTT

V: TRBV29-1
size: few
D: -
J: TRBJ1-2
CDR3: CSAQYRAPRGYGHTF
DNA: TGCAGCGCTCAGTACCGGGCCCCTCGGGGCTATGGCCACACCTTC

V: TRBV7-9
size: -
D: -
J: TRBJ1-4
CDR3: CASSYQPQADEKLFF
DNA: TGTGCCAGCAGCTACCAACCGCAGGCAGATGAAAAACTGTTTTTT

V: TRBV12-3/TRBV12-4
size: -
D: -
J: TRBJ2-1
CDR3: CASSLDTTYNEQFF
DNA: TGTGCCAGCAGTTTAGATACCACCTACAATGAGCAGTTCTTC

V: TRBV5-1
size: few
D: TRBD1
J: TRBJ1-1
CDR3: CASSLGTGIFNTEAFF
DNA: TGCGCCAGCAGCTTGGGGACAGGGATCTTTAACACTGAAGCTTTCTTT

V: TRBV2
size: -
D: -
J: TRBJ2-1
CDR3: CASMDGSSYNEQFF
DNA: TGTGCCAGTATGGACGGGAGCTCCTACAATGAGCAGTTCTTC

V: TRBV15
size: once
D: -
J: TRBJ1-1
CDR3: CATSSGMGEPEAFF
DNA: TGTGCCACCAGCAGTGGGATGGGGGAGCCTGAAGCTTTCTTT

V: TRBV29-1
size: -
D: -
J: TRBJ2-1
CDR3: CSVPARSSYNEQFF
DNA: TGCAGCGTTCCGGCTCGTAGCTCCTACAATGAGCAGTTCTTC

V: TRBV6-5
size: few
D: -
J: TRBJ1-1
CDR3: CASSYSSSLDEAFF
DNA: TGTGCCAGCAGTTACTCGAGTAGTTTAGATGAAGCTTTCTTT

V: TRBV5-1
size: -
D: -
J: TRBJ2-2
CDR3: CASSPRGPNTGELFF
DNA: TGCGCCAGCAGCCCCCGAGGGCCGAACACCGGGGAGCTGTTTTTT